The present T cell receptor (beta chain) was sequenced within a study of T cell responses to AZD1222 COVID-19 vaccine. Findings of the study overall: Donors were mostly white British, more females; clonal diversity possibly underestimated.

Germline values: CDR1 LNHDA, CDR2 SQIVND (reference sequence). V was pared by 6 bases and J by 11 bases, with 17 bases between. The CDR3 totals 13 residues. As regards this clone: Its target is unknown.

Assay used: immunoSEQ multiplex PCR; TCRdb lists only in-frame clones, some missing. The table lists about 120,000 clones, roughly 90% of them singletons, with 6.5% to 8.5% in the top ten. The genes are TRBV19 and TRBJ1-5, with D perhaps TRBD1 (6 bases). The sample consisted of peripheral blood, taken on day 0 of AZD1222 vaccination. The source of this sequence is an adult in good health. Here the CDR3 reads CASSPQGIGSQHF. The CDR3 DNA is TGTGCCAGTAGCCCGCAGGGGATCGGGTCCCAGCATTTT. The full variable domain, in which reference TRBV19 and TRBJ1-5 provide the parts outside the CDR3, is DGGITQSPKYLFRKEGQNVTLSCEQNLNHDAMYWYRQDPGQGLRLIYYSQIVNDFQKGDIAEGYSVSREKKESFPLTVTSAQKNPTAFYLCASSPQGIGSQHFGDGTRLSIL.